This is a list of T cell receptor beta chains from one sample in a study of blood T cell repertoires in COVID-19. The method was immunoSEQ multiplex PCR; TCRdb's version includes in-frame clones alone and lacks a portion of them. The top ten hold 45% to 70% of the sample, which has about 20,000 clones, 60% to 85% seen once. Material: peripheral blood. Every receptor here comes from a man aged 80 or over with acute or convalescent COVID-19. CDR3s include the opening cysteine and the closing phenylalanine or tryptophan. A D gene is named only where the DNA matches it firmly. The size of a clone is reported for some rows only, either as once, few or many, or as a class for expanded clones.

v_gene	abundance	j_gene	d_gene	CDR3nt	CDR3aa
TRBV6-4	.	TRBJ1-2	.	TGTGCCAGCAGTGGCCTCAGCCATGGACTTTATGGCTACACCTTC	CASSGLSHGLYGYTF
TRBV9	once	TRBJ1-6	TRBD1	TGTGCCAGCAGCAGGGACAGGGGTTCCCTCCACTTT	CASSRDRGSLHF
TRBV5-8	.	TRBJ2-2	.	TGTGCCAGCAGTCAACCCAGGGGGGTACGCGGCGGGGAGCTGTTTTTT	CASSQPRGVRGGELFF
TRBV4-1	.	TRBJ1-4	.	TGCGCCAGCAGCCAAGTATTGCAGAAAAATGAAAAACTGTTTTTT	CASSQVLQKNEKLFF
TRBV6-5	.	TRBJ2-5	TRBD1	TGTGCCAGCAGATCCGGGACAGGGGAGGGCCAGTACTTC	CASRSGTGEGQYF
TRBV28	.	TRBJ2-7	.	TGTGCCAGCAGTGCCACCTCGAACATTCTCGACGAGCAGTACTTC	CASSATSNILDEQYF
TRBV5-1	once	TRBJ2-3	TRBD2	TGCGCCAGCAGCTTGGGGGGGACTAGCGGAAGCACAGATACGCAGTATTTT	CASSLGGTSGSTDTQYF
TRBV5-6	.	TRBJ1-6	.	TGTGCCAGCAGCTTGTCTTTATCACCCCTCCACTTT	CASSLSLSPLHF
TRBV15	.	TRBJ1-3	.	TGTGCCACCAGTCCCGGGGCCGCCGGGGGAAGACTGAGAACCATATATTTT	CATSPGAAGGRLRTIYF
TRBV19	.	TRBJ2-3	TRBD2	TGTGCCAGTAGCGGGGGGGGACACCCTAGCACAGATACGCAGTATTTT	CASSGGGHPSTDTQYF
TRBV14	.	TRBJ2-5	TRBD1	TGTGCCAGCAGCCCGCGAGAGACAGGGGCCGTTACTTTTCAAGAGACCCAGTACTTC	CASSPRETGAVTFQETQYF
TRBV10-3	.	TRBJ2-1	.	TGTGCCATCAGCCGATTAGCGGCCTCCTACAATGAGCAGTTCTTC	CAISRLAASYNEQFF
TRBV27	.	TRBJ1-1	.	TGTGCCAGCAGTACAGGTGTGGACACTGAAGCTTTCTTT	CASSTGVDTEAFF
TRBV14	.	TRBJ1-1	.	TGTGCCAGCAGCCAAGTCGCTAGGCGGGGAATGAACACTGAAGCTTTCTTT	CASSQVARRGMNTEAFF
TRBV7-9	.	TRBJ1-2	TRBD1	TGTGCCAGCAGCTCGGGACAGGAGGACTATGGCTACACCTTC	CASSSGQEDYGYTF
TRBV6-5	.	TRBJ2-2	.	TGTGCCAGCAGCCTCAGGTTCGGGGAGCTGTTTTTT	CASSLRFGELFF
TRBV6-5	once	TRBJ1-2	.	TGTGCCAGCAGTCACCAGGGGAATAATGGCTACACCTTC	CASSHQGNNGYTF
TRBV7-8	.	TRBJ1-2	.	TGTGCCAGCCACCAGGGAGGACGCCCAACCAACCTTTATGGCTACACCTTC	CASHQGGRPTNLYGYTF
TRBV7-3	.	TRBJ2-2	TRBD1	TGTGCCAGCAGGTCACAGGGGGCGGTCGGGGAGCTGTTTTTT	CASRSQGAVGELFF
TRBV27	.	TRBJ2-2	TRBD2	TGTGCCAGCAGTCGTCTAACTAGCGGGAGACGGACCGGGGAGCTGTTTTTT	CASSRLTSGRRTGELFF